The rows below give T cell receptor beta chains drawn from one sample of a study of T cells expressing NK-cell markers. Following a re-call of the 5' RACE reads, TCRdb has one entry per CDR3 protein and lacks DNA. This sample's clone table lists approximately 550,000 distinct CDR3 sequences. What was sequenced was blood T cells: a sorted CD56 or NKG2C T cell subset, CD4+ or CD8+ T cells, or bulk PBMC T cells (not recorded which). The receptors were sampled from a man aged 18 to 35 in good health. Each CDR3 is given with its conserved first and last residue.

V: TRBV20-1; J: TRBJ2-4; CDR3: CSGTSGSVAKNIQYF
V: TRBV24-1; J: TRBJ2-2; CDR3: CATSAPRLGGNGELFF
V: TRBV11-2; J: TRBJ1-2; CDR3: CASSLFGELYGYTF
V: TRBV5-1; J: TRBJ2-4; CDR3: CASSRGPRGDIQYF
V: TRBV12-3/TRBV12-4; J: TRBJ2-1; CDR3: CASSPSHSGTSGEQFF
V: TRBV5-1; J: TRBJ1-1; CDR3: CASSRTGQGNTEAFF
V: TRBV7-6; J: TRBJ2-3; CDR3: CASSSSLLTDTQYF
V: TRBV5-1; J: TRBJ1-4; CDR3: CASSLVVGEKLFF
V: TRBV29-1; J: TRBJ2-5; CDR3: CSVSRPSGTKETQYF
V: TRBV5-6; J: TRBJ2-5; CDR3: CASSLRSVILQETQYF
V: TRBV5-1; J: TRBJ2-1; CDR3: CASSFRDSDEQFF
V: TRBV20-1; J: TRBJ1-2; CDR3: CSALGPGIDGYTF
V: TRBV12-3/TRBV12-4; J: TRBJ2-4; CDR3: CASSLALTGEDIQYF
V: TRBV5-1; J: TRBJ2-5; CDR3: CASSWDGLGGTQYF
V: TRBV29-1; J: TRBJ2-5; CDR3: CSAGRGTDKAETQYF
V: TRBV4-2; J: TRBJ1-6; CDR3: CASSQDRQGGYNSPLHF
V: TRBV18; J: TRBJ1-4; CDR3: CASSFGVNEKLFF
V: TRBV11-2; J: TRBJ2-7; CDR3: CASSLEGLAGSRYEQYF
V: TRBV3-1; J: TRBJ2-5; CDR3: CASSQVSVQWETQYF
V: TRBV7-7; J: TRBJ2-7; CDR3: CASSSGIGQGFHEQYF
V: TRBV5-5; J: TRBJ2-3; CDR3: CASSLAGRDTQYF
V: TRBV5-1; J: TRBJ1-2; CDR3: CASSLTGDFHGYTF
V: TRBV10-3; J: TRBJ1-2; CDR3: CAISEARGLNYGYTF
V: TRBV18; J: TRBJ1-1; CDR3: CASSTGFSNTEAFF
V: TRBV29-1; J: TRBJ2-3; CDR3: CSVDNREGFRDTQYF
V: TRBV7-2; J: TRBJ2-7; CDR3: CASSLRASYEQYF
V: TRBV7-9; J: TRBJ2-3; CDR3: CASTPKGGGTDTQYF
V: TRBV3-1; J: TRBJ2-1; CDR3: CASSLRVQNYNEQFF
V: TRBV12-3/TRBV12-4; J: TRBJ2-3; CDR3: CASSFSPRGSTDTQYF
V: TRBV6-5; J: TRBJ1-1; CDR3: CASSFAGSGPIEAFF
V: TRBV12-3/TRBV12-4; J: TRBJ2-1; CDR3: CASSPEDEQFF
V: TRBV10-2; J: TRBJ2-1; CDR3: CASNNRDYNEQFF
V: TRBV27; J: TRBJ2-5; CDR3: CASSLQAPPGETQYF
V: TRBV20-1; J: TRBJ2-5; CDR3: CSASLAGGYETQYF
V: TRBV20-1; J: TRBJ2-5; CDR3: CSARDLFGKGRDETQYF
V: TRBV4-1; J: TRBJ1-5; CDR3: CASSPTASNQPQHF
V: TRBV27; J: TRBJ2-5; CDR3: CATRWTGEETQYF
V: TRBV6-6; J: TRBJ2-3; CDR3: CASSHPYTDTQYF
V: TRBV6-5; J: TRBJ2-5; CDR3: CASSYSGGELRTQYF
V: TRBV29-1; J: TRBJ2-7; CDR3: CSVELEIDPYEQYF
V: TRBV6-2/TRBV6-3; J: TRBJ2-3; CDR3: CASIYSRSETDTQYF